The 31 T cell receptor beta chains presented below share a single source sample, sequenced in a study of T cells in Graves' hyperthyroidism and ophthalmopathy. From RNA transcripts, TCR beta CDR3 regions were amplified. The TCR CDR3 was amplified in a first-round RT-PCR using the HTBI primer set. A single record per CDR3 protein comes from TCRdb applying MiXCR to the multiplex PCR reads. The sample lists about 700,000 distinct CDR3 sequences; 11% to 15% were seen once. The sample comprised blood. All receptors come from a woman aged 18 to 35 with Graves' hyperthyroidism.

This clonotype turned up a few times. This chain joins TRBV5-6 and TRBJ2-2; 14 positions agree with TRBD2. Per germline, CDR1 SGHDT and CDR2 YYEEEE. The CDR3 extends over 18 amino acids. The ends lost 1 base at V and 3 bases at J; junction bases unmatched: 5. CDR3 bases: TGTGCCAGCAGCTTGAGGACTAGCGGGAGGCAGGACACCGGGGAGCTGTTTTTT. Its protein is CASSLRTSGRQDTGELFF.

V and J are TRBV5-4 and TRBJ2-4; D remains unclear. This CDR3 has 12 residues. Between the trimmed V and J ends, which lost 9 bases and 1 base, there was a span of 8 bases. Looked up from germline, CDR1 is SGHNT and CDR2 is YYREEE (reference sequence). In DNA form, the CDR3 reads TGTGCCACGGGCTTGGCCAAAAACATTCAGTACTTC. Amino acids: CATGLAKNIQYF.

This clonotype was observed a handful of times. The chain uses TRBV7-9 and TRBJ2-3; TRBD1 matches 9 bases. CDR1 is SEHNR, CDR2 FQNEAQ, per germline (reference sequence). The V gene end was trimmed by 5 bases and the J gene end by 1 base; junction bases not matched to a gene: 7. There are 16 residues in the CDR3. CDR3 nucleotides: TGTGCCAGCAGCGTAGGGACAGGGCATGGCACAGATACGCAGTATTTT. Amino acids: CASSVGTGHGTDTQYF.

CDR3 protein: CASSSTSSQETQYF. In nucleotides, the CDR3 is TGTGCCAGCAGTTCGACTAGTAGCCAAGAGACCCAGTACTTC. The V call is TRBV27, the J call TRBJ2-5; possible D gene TRBD2, 6 bases. The germline CDR1 and CDR2 sequences are MNHEY and SMNVEV (reference sequence). This CDR3 comprises 14 residues. Trimming removed 4 bases at V and 1 base at J, with 10 bases between.

At least ten counts were recorded for this clonotype. The gene calls are TRBV6-5 and TRBJ2-5, with TRBD2 matching over 7 bases. CDR3 size: 13 residues. CDR1 and CDR2 from the germline V gene are MNHEY and SVGAGI. Trimming took 0 bases from V and 5 from J; bases not matched to a gene: 0. CDR3 nucleotides: TGTGCCAGCAGTTACTCCGGGGGGGAGACCCAGTACTTC. Translating gives CASSYSGGETQYF.

In this sample, this clonotype turned up many times. The chain combines TRBV12-3 or TRBV12-4 with TRBJ2-7; TRBD2 might be the D (5 bases). Trimming stripped 5 bases from V and 2 bases from J, with 13 bases between. CDR3 length: 14 residues. The CDR3 loop reads CASSPRNSAYEQYF. CDR3 DNA sequence: TGTGCCAGCAGTCCCCGTAATAGCGCCTACGAGCAGTACTTC.

The chain combines TRBV29-1 with TRBJ2-2, with TRBD2 identical over 7 bases. The CDR3 spans 16 residues. The germline V gene encodes CDR1 SQVTM and CDR2 ANQGSEA. The V segment lost 2 bases and the J segment 4 bases; nucleotides outside the gene matches: 10. CDR3 protein: CSVETPAGRVTGELFF. CDR3 nucleotides: TGCAGCGTTGAAACCCCAGCGGGGCGGGTCACCGGGGAGCTGTTTTTT.

Concerning this clonotype itself: Possible read error: a much larger clone is one base away. This sequence joins TRBV27 and TRBJ1-1; D ambiguous. The CDR3 is 14 amino acids. Germline CDR1 and CDR2: MNHEY and SMNVEV (reference sequence). In nucleotides, the CDR3 is TGTGCCAGTCGCACCGAGGGCGAGAACACTGAGGCTTTCTTT. Encoded protein: CASRTEGENTEAFF.

In this sample, this clonotype turned up a few times. The J gene is TRBJ2-7, the V gene TRBV2; perhaps TRBD1 as D (7 bases). Germline V CDR1 and CDR2: SNHLY, FYNNEI. V was cut by 5 bases and J by 6 bases, with 14 bases left in between. This CDR3 comprises 13 residues. CDR3 loop: CASSSPGGREQYF. The CDR3 region has the DNA TGTGCCAGCAGTTCCCCAGGGGGGCGCGAGCAGTACTTC.

V and J are TRBV30 and TRBJ2-7; 8 positions match TRBD1. The CDR3 runs 14 residues. CDR1 GTSNPN and CDR2 SVGIG come from the germline V gene (reference sequence). With V trimmed by 3 bases and J by 6 bases, 10 bases remained unmatched. CDR3: CAWSGYRGSAEQYF. CDR3 coding DNA: TGTGCCTGGAGCGGCTACAGGGGGTCTGCCGAGCAGTACTTC.

The genes are TRBV29-1 and TRBJ2-2; D may correspond to TRBD1 or TRBD2 (5 bases each). The V gene lost 7 bases and the J gene lost 0 bases, with 9 bases spanning the gap. Looked up from germline, CDR1 is SQVTM and CDR2 is ANQGSEA. This CDR3 comprises 13 residues. CDR3 DNA sequence: TGCAGCGGTGGGGACCCGAACACCGGGGAGCTGTTTTTT. This translates into CSGGDPNTGELFF.

This clonotype showed up just a few times. The rearrangement links TRBV7-9 to TRBJ2-5; D uncertain. CDR3 length equals 14 residues. From germline, CDR1 is SEHNR and CDR2 FQNEAQ (reference sequence). Trimming removed 2 bases at V and 7 bases at J, with 14 bases between. The CDR3 DNA sequence: TGTGCCAGCAGCTTACGGACGGGCCGCGGGACCCAGTACTTC. It codes for CASSLRTGRGTQYF.

In this sample, this clonotype turned up many times. The CDR3 region is CAWSAATSGISYTGELFF. The CDR3 coding sequence is TGTGCCTGGAGTGCGGCGACTAGCGGTATCTCTTACACCGGGGAGCTGTTTTTT. The chain recombines TRBV30 with TRBJ2-2, with 9 bases fitting TRBD2. The V gene end was trimmed by 1 base and the J gene end by 3 bases; junction bases not matched to a gene: 12. Germline V gene sequence: CDR1 GTSNPN, CDR2 SVGIG (reference sequence). CDR3 size: 18 residues.

There are many counts of this clonotype. The chain links TRBV28 to TRBJ1-1; tentative D call: TRBD1 (6 bases). Germline CDR1 reads MDHEN; CDR2 reads SYDVKM. This CDR3 spans 15 amino acids. V was shortened by 1 base and J by 3 bases, with 12 bases between the two germline ends. Written as DNA, the CDR3 is TGTGCCAGCAGTTTATATGGGGGCGGGGACACTGAAGCTTTCTTT. Protein product: CASSLYGGGDTEAFF.

The chain couples TRBV6-1 to TRBJ2-1, with 8 bases aligning to TRBD2. The V and J ends lost 6 bases and 2 bases, in that order; junction bases with no gene match: 6. There are 15 residues in the CDR3. Germline CDR1 and CDR2: MNHNS and SASEGT. The CDR3 DNA follows: TGTGCCAGCAGCGGGGGTAGCGGGGCCTACAATGAGCAGTTCTTC. This gives the protein CASSGGSGAYNEQFF.

V usage is TRBV19 and J usage is TRBJ2-1, with 8 positions matching TRBD1. This CDR3 spans 16 amino acids. Germline V CDR1 and CDR2: LNHDA, SQIVND (reference sequence). Trimming took 6 bases from V and 7 from J; bases not matched to a gene: 14. CDR3 loop: CASSPRPRGRRNEQFF. DNA of the CDR3: TGTGCCAGTAGCCCCAGGCCCAGGGGGCGTAGGAATGAGCAGTTCTTC.

V and J are TRBV4-3 and TRBJ2-7, with D uncertain. The germline gives CDR1 LGHNA, CDR2 YSLEER. This CDR3 is 15 amino acids long. Trimming stripped 1 base from V and 4 bases from J, with 14 bases between. Here the CDR3 DNA reads TGCGCCAGCAGCCAAGGAGCATCGGATTCTTACGAGCAGTACTTC. Translating gives CASSQGASDSYEQYF.

This clonotype was counted at least ten times. CDR3 amino acids: CAWSVPGTEQYF. DNA for the CDR3: TGTGCCTGGAGTGTACCCGGCACCGAGCAGTACTTC. V usage is TRBV30 and J usage is TRBJ2-7; D unresolved. The CDR3 has 12 amino acids. Trimming stripped 0 bases from V and 6 bases from J, with 9 bases between. Germline V lookup: CDR1 GTSNPN, CDR2 SVGIG (reference sequence). Looking up the rest from reference TRBV30 and TRBJ2-7 gives the full variable domain: SQTIHQWPATLVQPVGSPLSLECTVEGTSNPNLYWYRQAAGRGLQLLFYSVGIGQISSEVPQNLSASRPQDRQFILSSKKLLLSDSGFYLCAWSVPGTEQYFGPGTRLTVT.

Comment on this clonotype: A read error may account for a junction end that differs from germline. The chain uses TRBV20-1 and TRBJ2-2; D tentatively reads TRBD1 or TRBD2 (5 bases each). The CDR3 contains 14 residues. Germline V gives CDR1 DFQATT, CDR2 SNEGSKA (reference sequence). CDR3 coding DNA: TGCAGTGCCAAAGACCCGCAGGGCACCGGGGAGCTGGTTTTT. Translation gives CSAKDPQGTGELVF.

In regard to this clonotype: Here the CDR3 omits its conserved ending phenylalanine or tryptophan, so a read error is the likely source. This rearrangement joins TRBV7-2 to TRBJ1-6; TRBD1 aligns across 9 bases. Germline trimming cut 1 base from V and 8 bases from J; bases unmatched to any gene: 3. Germline CDR1 SGHTA, CDR2 FQGNSA. The CDR3 sequence is 15 residues long. DNA of the CDR3: TGTGCCAGCAGCTTAGTACAGGGGGCTTATTCACCCCTCCACCTT. Residues: CASSLVQGAYSPLHL.

This clonotype appeared many times. The CDR3 here is CASKGRSNQPQHF. In nucleotides, the CDR3 is TGTGCCAGCAAGGGAAGGAGCAATCAGCCCCAGCATTTT. The chain has TRBV2 and TRBJ1-5; D unresolved. V was pared by 7 bases and J by 1 base, with 8 bases between. Germline-derived CDR1 and CDR2 are SNHLY and FYNNEI. The CDR3 is made up of 13 amino acids.

This sequence joins TRBV24-1 and TRBJ2-1; D possibly corresponds to TRBD2 (6 bases). V dropped 1 base and J dropped 5 bases, with 14 bases sitting between them. Germline CDR1 reads KGHDR; CDR2 reads SFDVKD. The CDR3 spans 16 residues. The CDR3 DNA reads TGTGCCACCAGTGATTTTTGGGCGGGGCCCAACAATGAGCAGTTCTTC. Amino acids: CATSDFWAGPNNEQFF.

This clonotype was recorded at least ten times. In DNA, the CDR3 is TGTGCCAGCAGCTTAGTACGGCAGGGGGATACGCAGTATTTT. It is translated as CASSLVRQGDTQYF. The rearrangement joins TRBV11-2 to TRBJ2-3, with D perhaps TRBD1 (6 bases). This CDR3 is built from 14 residues. Germline-derived CDR1 and CDR2 are SGHAT and FQNNGV. The V and J ends lost 1 base and 6 bases respectively, with 11 bases between them.

The V gene is TRBV15, the J gene TRBJ2-5; D may correspond to TRBD1 or TRBD2 (5 bases each). Germline V gene data show CDR1 as LNHNV and CDR2 as YYDKDF (reference sequence). The CDR3 has 13 amino acids. The V and J ends lost 9 bases and 3 bases respectively, with 14 bases between them. In DNA, the CDR3 is TGTGCCACAAAGAGAGGGACGGAAGAGACCCAGTACTTC. This gives the protein CATKRGTEETQYF.

This clonotype was observed a handful of times. The chain combines TRBV3-1 with TRBJ2-1; D might be TRBD2 (9 bases). The V end was cut by 1 base, the J end by 0 bases, with 19 bases between. Germline assignment: CDR1 LGHDT and CDR2 YNNKEL (reference sequence). The CDR3 has 19 residues. CDR3 in DNA: TGTGCCAGCAGCCAAGGGGGGGCTAGCGGGACAGGCTCCTACAATGAGCAGTTCTTC. Translating gives CASSQGGASGTGSYNEQFF.

This clonotype was recorded many times. The chain employs TRBV30 and TRBJ1-5; 8 bases match TRBD1. Germline loops: CDR1 GTSNPN, CDR2 SVGIG (reference sequence). The CDR3 loop spans 16 amino acids. Germline trimming cut 0 bases from V and 2 bases from J; bases unmatched to any gene: 6. In nucleotides, the CDR3 is TGTGCCTGGAGTGTACAGGGGGACAGACGCAATCAGCCCCAGCATTTT. It is translated as CAWSVQGDRRNQPQHF.

This clonotype was observed many times. The chain carries TRBV19 and TRBJ1-1; D is undetermined. Trimming shortened V by 3 bases and J by 1 base, and 9 bases separated the two germline ends. The CDR3 consists of 14 residues. Per germline, CDR1 LNHDA and CDR2 SQIVND (reference sequence). The CDR3 reads CASSISTSNTEAFF. In DNA, the CDR3 is TGTGCCAGTAGTATCAGTACTTCGAACACTGAAGCTTTCTTT.

This clonotype has just a few counts. The gene calls are TRBV20-1 and TRBJ2-5; 8 nucleotides agree with TRBD2. This CDR3 has 16 residues. Germline V gene lookup returns CDR1 DFQATT and CDR2 SNEGSKA (reference sequence). V gave up 6 bases and J gave up 2 bases; unmatched junction bases: 14. The CDR3 DNA reads TGCAGTGCCACGACTACGGGGGGGGGAATTCAAGAGACCCAGTACTTC. This sequence encodes CSATTTGGGIQETQYF.

The rearrangement joins TRBV5-1 to TRBJ1-1; D is undetermined. The germline CDR1 and CDR2 sequences are SGHRS and YFSETQ. With 0 bases removed from V and 3 bases from J, the gap between germline ends came to 9 bases. The CDR3 spans 14 residues. CDR3 residues: CASSLAVRDTEAFF. The DNA for the CDR3 is TGCGCCAGCAGCTTGGCCGTTAGGGACACTGAAGCTTTCTTT.

This clonotype has ten or more counts. J is TRBJ2-3 and V is TRBV7-2; 9 nucleotides align to TRBD1. Unmatched junction bases numbered 8, after V lost 3 bases and J lost 7 bases. The CDR3 is 15 amino acids. Germline CDR1 SGHTA, CDR2 FQGNSA. CDR3 coding DNA: TGTGCCAGCAGCTTCGGACAGGGGACATTATATACGCAGTATTTT. It translates to CASSFGQGTLYTQYF.

This clonotype has ten or more counts. The chain has TRBV6-1 and TRBJ2-1; D possibly matches TRBD1 or TRBD2 (5 bases each). V lost 6 bases and J 9 bases, leaving 15 bases between the germline ends. CDR1 is MNHNS and CDR2 is SASEGT in the germline V gene. This CDR3 spans 13 amino acids. The CDR3 DNA reads as TGTGCCAGCAGAAAAGGCAGGGACGGTGAGCAGTTCTTC. This gives the protein CASRKGRDGEQFF.